This T cell receptor (beta chain) was identified in a study of blood T cell repertoires in COVID-19 (dated by TCRdb to the early 2020s). Regarding the research as a whole: Samples covering the acute and convalescent phases of COVID-19 were provided by collaborators in the United States, Italy and Spain. The samples were drawn from two sources: the first 160 participants of the ongoing ImmuneRACE study, and about 1,300 subjects contributed by 6 global collaborators. Deeply sampled blood TCRbeta repertoires from subjects exposed to, actively infected with, or recovered from COVID-19 were included in the dataset. Nearly every sample came with metadata listing a de-identified subject ID, COVID-19 status, age in years and sex. Where HLA class I and class II types were available, the types were taken from metadata supplied by the sample provider, not from assay-based typing. The material from the prospective study consisted of cDNA or gDNA derived from T cells, B-cell-depleted T cells, or PBMCs. The repertoires were released in a freely available public database meant as a resource for research on the immune response to SARS-CoV-2. What the research found in general, with its limitations: The amount of clinical and demographic metadata varied by source and participant and was provided uncurated.

The immunoSEQ Assay, a bias-controlled multiplex PCR, was used to amplify TCRbeta CDR3 regions from genomic DNA. The paper's data handling went like this. The number of nucleated cells in each sample was estimated by amplification of reference gene primers within the assay. To quantify the absolute abundance of each unique TCRbeta CDR3 rearrangement, sequence reads were collapsed and filtered. Productive Simpson clonality was computed per sample as the square root of Simpson's diversity index over productive rearrangements. TCRdb carries this immuneACCESS record with in-frame sequences only. Its versions omit some clonotypes, under half of them owing to an unresolved V gene in the studies checked, with the rest unexplained. The DNA was the basis for D and trimming; V, J and clone size are from that table. Counted in this sample were approximately 200,000 clones; about 90% of them appeared once. The top ten hold 1.9% of the sample.

The table lists this clone with a count of one. The specificity of this receptor is unknown. No quality values exist for individual bases; no much larger clone is one base distant. Whole blood was collected in K2EDTA tubes by collaborating institutions according to the institutions' own protocols. For TCRbeta analysis, collaborators shipped samples as frozen whole blood, isolated PBMCs, or DNA extracted from either of those sample types. V loses 3 bases of germline sequence and J loses 10 bases, and the interval between the two ends is 9 bases. The CDR3, cysteine through phenylalanine, is 12 amino acids long. CDR3 DNA only is kept here, 36 bases in frame from base 1.

The sample consisted of peripheral blood. The receptor's source is a man aged 35 to 55 with active or convalescent COVID-19. The V and J segments used are TRBV12-3 or TRBV12-4 and TRBJ1-4, with no reliable assignment of the D segment. The nucleotide sequence is TGTGCCAGCAGTTTGGCCACGGGAAAACTGTTTTTT. It is translated as CASSLATGKLFF.